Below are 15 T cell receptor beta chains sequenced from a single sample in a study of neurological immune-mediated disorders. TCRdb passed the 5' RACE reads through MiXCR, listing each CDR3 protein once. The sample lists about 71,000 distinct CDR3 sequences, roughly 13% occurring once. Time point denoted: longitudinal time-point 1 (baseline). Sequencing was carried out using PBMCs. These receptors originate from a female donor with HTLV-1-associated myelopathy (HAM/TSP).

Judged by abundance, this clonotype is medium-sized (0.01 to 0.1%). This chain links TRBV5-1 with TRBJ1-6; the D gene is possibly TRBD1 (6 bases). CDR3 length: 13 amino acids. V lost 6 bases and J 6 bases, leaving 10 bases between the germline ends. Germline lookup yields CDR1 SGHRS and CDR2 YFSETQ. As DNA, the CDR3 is TGCGCCAGCACGGACAGTCTTAATTCACCCCTCCACTTT. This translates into CASTDSLNSPLHF.

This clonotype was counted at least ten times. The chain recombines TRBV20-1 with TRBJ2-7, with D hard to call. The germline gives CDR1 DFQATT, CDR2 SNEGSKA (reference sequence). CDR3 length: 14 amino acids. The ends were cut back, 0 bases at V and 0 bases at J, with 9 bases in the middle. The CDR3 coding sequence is TGCAGTGCTAGAGATTTAGTCACCTCCTACGAGCAGTACTTC. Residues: CSARDLVTSYEQYF.

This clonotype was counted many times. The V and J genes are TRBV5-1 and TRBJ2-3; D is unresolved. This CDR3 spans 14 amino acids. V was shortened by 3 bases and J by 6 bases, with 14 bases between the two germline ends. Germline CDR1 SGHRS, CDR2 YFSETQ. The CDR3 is CASSSGTAEDTQYF. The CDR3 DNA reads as TGCGCCAGCAGCTCAGGAACAGCCGAGGATACGCAGTATTTT.

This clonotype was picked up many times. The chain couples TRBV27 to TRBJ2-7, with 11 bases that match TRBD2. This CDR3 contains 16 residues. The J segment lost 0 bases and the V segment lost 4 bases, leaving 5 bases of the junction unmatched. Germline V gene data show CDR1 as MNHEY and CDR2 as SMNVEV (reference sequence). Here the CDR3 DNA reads TGTGCCAGCAGTTCTCTAGCGGGGGGCTCCTCCTACGAGCAGTACTTC. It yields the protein CASSSLAGGSSYEQYF.

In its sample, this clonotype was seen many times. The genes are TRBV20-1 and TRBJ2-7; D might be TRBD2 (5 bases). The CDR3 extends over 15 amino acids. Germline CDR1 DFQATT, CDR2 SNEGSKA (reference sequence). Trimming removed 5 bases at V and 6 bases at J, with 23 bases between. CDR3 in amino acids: CSAARLGATMAEQYF. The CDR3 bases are TGCAGTGCTGCCCGGTTGGGAGCGACTATGGCCGAGCAGTACTTC.

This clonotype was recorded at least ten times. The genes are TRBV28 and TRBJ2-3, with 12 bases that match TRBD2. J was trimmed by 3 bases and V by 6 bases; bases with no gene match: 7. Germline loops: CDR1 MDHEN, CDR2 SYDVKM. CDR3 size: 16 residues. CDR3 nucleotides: TGTGCCAGCAGGCCACCCCTAGCGGGGGGGACAGATACGCAGTATTTT. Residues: CASRPPLAGGTDTQYF.

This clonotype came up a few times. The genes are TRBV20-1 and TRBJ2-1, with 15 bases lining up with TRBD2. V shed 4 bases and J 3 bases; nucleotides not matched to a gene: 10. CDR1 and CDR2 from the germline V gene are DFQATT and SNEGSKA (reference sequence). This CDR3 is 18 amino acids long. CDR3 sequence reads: CSAIMRTSGGAGYNEQFF. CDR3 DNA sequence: TGCAGTGCTATCATGAGGACTAGCGGGGGGGCCGGCTACAATGAGCAGTTCTTC.

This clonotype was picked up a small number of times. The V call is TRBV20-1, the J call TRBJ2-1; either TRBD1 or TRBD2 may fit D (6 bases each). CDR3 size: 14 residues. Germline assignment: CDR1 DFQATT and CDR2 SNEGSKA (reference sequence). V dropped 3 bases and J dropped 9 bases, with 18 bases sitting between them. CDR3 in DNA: TGCAGTGCTAGCGCGGGACACGTAAATACTGAGCAGTTCTTC. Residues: CSASAGHVNTEQFF.

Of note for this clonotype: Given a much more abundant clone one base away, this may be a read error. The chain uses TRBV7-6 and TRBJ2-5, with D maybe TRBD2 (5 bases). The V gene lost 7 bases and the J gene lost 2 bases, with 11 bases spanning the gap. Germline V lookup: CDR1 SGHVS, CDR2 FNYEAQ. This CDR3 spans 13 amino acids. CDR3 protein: CASTGVQQETQYF. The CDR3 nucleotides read TGTGCCAGCACCGGGGTACAGCAAGAGACCCAGTACTTC.

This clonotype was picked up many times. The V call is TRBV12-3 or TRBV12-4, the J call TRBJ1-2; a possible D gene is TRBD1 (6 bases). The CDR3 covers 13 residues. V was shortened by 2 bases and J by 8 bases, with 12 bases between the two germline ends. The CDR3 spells CASSLRAGDGYTF. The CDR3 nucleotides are TGTGCCAGCAGTTTAAGGGCAGGGGACGGCTACACCTTC.

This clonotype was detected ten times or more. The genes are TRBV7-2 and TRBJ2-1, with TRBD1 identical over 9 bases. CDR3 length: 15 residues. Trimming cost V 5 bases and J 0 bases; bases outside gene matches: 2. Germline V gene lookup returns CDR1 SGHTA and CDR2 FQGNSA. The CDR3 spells CASSATGGSYNEQFF. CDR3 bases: TGTGCCAGCAGCGCGACAGGGGGCTCCTACAATGAGCAGTTCTTC.

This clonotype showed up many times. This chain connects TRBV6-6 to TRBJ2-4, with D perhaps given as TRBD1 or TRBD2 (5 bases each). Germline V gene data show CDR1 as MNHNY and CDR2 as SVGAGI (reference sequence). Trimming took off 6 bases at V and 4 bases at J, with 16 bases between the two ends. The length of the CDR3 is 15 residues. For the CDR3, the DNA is TGTGCCAGCAGCAAAACCGGGACCGAGAAAAACATTCAGTACTTC. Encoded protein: CASSKTGTEKNIQYF.

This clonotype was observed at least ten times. The chain's CDR3 is CASSLATTSGGKDTQYF. CDR3 DNA sequence: TGTGCCAGCAGCTTAGCGACGACTAGCGGGGGTAAAGATACGCAGTATTTT. The chain carries TRBV7-6 and TRBJ2-3, with 12 positions matching TRBD2. The CDR3 is made up of 17 amino acids. Germline-derived CDR1 and CDR2 are SGHVS and FNYEAQ. J lost 5 bases, V lost 0 bases, and 6 bases had no gene match. Variable domain in full (rest from reference TRBV7-6 and TRBJ2-3): GAGVSQSPRYKVTKRGQDVALRCDPISGHVSLYWYRQALGQGPEFLTYFNYEAQQDKSGLPNDRFSAERPEGSISTLTIQRTEQRDSAMYRCASSLATTSGGKDTQYFGPGTRLTVL.

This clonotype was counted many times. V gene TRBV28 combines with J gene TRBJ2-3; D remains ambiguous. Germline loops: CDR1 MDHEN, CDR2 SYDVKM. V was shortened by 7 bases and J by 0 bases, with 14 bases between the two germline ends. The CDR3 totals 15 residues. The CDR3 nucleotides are TGTGCCAGCACTTCAGACATCACTAGCACAGATACGCAGTATTTT. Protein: CASTSDITSTDTQYF. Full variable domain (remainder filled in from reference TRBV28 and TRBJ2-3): DVKVTQSSRYLVKRTGEKVFLECVQDMDHENMFWYRQDPGLGLRLIYFSYDVKMKEKGDIPEGYSVSREKKERFSLILESASTNQTSMYLCASTSDITSTDTQYFGPGTRLTVL.

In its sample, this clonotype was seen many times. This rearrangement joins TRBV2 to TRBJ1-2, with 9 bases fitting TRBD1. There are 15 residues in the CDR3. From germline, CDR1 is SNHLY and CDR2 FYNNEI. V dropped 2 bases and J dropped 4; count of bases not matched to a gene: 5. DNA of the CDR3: TGTGCCAGCAGTGAATGGGGGACAGGGTCCTATGGCTACACCTTC. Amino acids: CASSEWGTGSYGYTF.